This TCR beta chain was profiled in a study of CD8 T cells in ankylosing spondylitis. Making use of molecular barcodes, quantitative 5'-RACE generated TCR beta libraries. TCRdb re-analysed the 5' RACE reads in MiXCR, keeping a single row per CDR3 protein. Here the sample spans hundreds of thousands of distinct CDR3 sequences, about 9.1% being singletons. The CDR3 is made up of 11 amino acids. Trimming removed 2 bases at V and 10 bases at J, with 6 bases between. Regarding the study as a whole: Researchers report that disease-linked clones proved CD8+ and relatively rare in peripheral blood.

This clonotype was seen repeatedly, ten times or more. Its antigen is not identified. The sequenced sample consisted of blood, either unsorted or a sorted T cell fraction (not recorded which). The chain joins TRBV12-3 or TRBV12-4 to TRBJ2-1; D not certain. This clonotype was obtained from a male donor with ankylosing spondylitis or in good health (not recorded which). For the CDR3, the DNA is TGTGCCAGCAGTTTAAAAGCGGAGCAGTTCTTC. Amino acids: CASSLKAEQFF.